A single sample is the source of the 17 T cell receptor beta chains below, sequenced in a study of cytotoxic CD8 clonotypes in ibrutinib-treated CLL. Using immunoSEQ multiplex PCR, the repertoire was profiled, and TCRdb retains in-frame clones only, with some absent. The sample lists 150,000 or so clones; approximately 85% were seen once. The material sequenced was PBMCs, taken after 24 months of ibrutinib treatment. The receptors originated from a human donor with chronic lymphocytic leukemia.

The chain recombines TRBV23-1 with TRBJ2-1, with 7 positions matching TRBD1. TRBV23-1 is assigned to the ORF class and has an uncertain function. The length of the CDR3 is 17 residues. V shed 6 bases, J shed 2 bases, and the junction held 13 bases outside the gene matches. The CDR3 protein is CASSQDARGPAYNEQFF. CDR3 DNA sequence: TGCGCCAGCAGCCAAGATGCGAGGGGGCCGGCCTACAATGAGCAGTTCTTC.

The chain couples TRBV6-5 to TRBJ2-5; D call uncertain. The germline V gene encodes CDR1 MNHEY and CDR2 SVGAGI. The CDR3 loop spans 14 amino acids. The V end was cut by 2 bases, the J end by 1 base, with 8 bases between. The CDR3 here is CASSYGRSQETQYF. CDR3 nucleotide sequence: TGTGCCAGCAGTTACGGGCGGAGCCAAGAGACCCAGTACTTC.

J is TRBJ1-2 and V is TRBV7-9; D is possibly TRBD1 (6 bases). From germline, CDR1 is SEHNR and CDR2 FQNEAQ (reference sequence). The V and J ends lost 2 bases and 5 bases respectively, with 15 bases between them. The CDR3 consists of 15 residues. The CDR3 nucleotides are TGTGCCAGCAGCTTATTCTCTACGACAGGATATGGCTACACCTTC. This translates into CASSLFSTTGYGYTF.

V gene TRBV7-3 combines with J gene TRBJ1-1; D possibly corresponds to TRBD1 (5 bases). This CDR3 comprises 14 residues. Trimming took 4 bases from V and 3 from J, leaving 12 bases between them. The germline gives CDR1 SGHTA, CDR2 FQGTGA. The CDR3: CASSSLGGDTEAFF. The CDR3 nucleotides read TGTGCCAGCAGCTCCCTTGGGGGGGACACTGAAGCTTTCTTT.

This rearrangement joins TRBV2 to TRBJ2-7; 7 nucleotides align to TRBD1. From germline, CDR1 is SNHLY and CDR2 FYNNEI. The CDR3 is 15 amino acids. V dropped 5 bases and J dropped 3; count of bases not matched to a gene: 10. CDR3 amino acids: CASSSQGMTFYEQYF. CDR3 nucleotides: TGTGCCAGCAGTTCACAGGGGATGACCTTCTACGAGCAGTACTTC.

CDR3: CASSSQGGTGNTIYF. The CDR3 nucleotides are TGTGCCAGCAGTTCCCAGGGGGGGACTGGAAACACCATATATTTT. The chain joins TRBV28 to TRBJ1-3, with 7 nucleotides matching TRBD1. This CDR3 contains 15 residues. CDR1 and CDR2 (germline): MDHEN, SYDVKM. V dropped 4 bases and J dropped 2; count of bases not matched to a gene: 5.

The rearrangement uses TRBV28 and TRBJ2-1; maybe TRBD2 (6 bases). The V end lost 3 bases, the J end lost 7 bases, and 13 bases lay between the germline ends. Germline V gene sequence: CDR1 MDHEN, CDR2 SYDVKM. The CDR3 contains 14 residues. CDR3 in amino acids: CASSLLVTRNEQFF. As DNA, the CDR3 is TGTGCCAGCAGTTTGTTGGTGACTAGGAATGAGCAGTTCTTC.

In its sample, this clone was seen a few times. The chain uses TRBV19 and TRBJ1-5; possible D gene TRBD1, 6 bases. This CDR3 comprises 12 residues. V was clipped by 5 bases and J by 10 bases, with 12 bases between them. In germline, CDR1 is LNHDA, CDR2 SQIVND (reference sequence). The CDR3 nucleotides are TGTGCCAGTAGTCCCCCCAGGGGACCCCAGCATTTT. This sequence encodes CASSPPRGPQHF. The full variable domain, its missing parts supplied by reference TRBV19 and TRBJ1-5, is DGGITQSPKYLFRKEGQNVTLSCEQNLNHDAMYWYRQDPGQGLRLIYYSQIVNDFQKGDIAEGYSVSREKKESFPLTVTSAQKNPTAFYLCASSPPRGPQHFGDGTRLSIL.

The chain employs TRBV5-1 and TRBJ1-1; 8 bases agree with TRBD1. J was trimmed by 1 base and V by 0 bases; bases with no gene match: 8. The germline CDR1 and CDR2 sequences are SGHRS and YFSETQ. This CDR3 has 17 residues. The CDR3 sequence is CASSLGTGQGRNTEAFF. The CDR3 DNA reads TGCGCCAGCAGCTTGGGGACCGGACAGGGTAGGAACACTGAAGCTTTCTTT. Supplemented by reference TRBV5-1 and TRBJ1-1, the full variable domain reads KAGVTQTPRYLIKTRGQQVTLSCSPISGHRSVSWYQQTPGQGLQFLFEYFSETQRNKGNFPGRFSGRQFSNSRSEMNVSTLELGDSALYLCASSLGTGQGRNTEAFFGQGTRLTVV.

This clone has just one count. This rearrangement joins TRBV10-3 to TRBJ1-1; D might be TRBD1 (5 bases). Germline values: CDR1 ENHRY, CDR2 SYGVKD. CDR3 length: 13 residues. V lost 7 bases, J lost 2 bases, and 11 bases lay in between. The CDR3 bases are TGTGCCATCACTGGAGGGGACAACACTGAAGCTTTCTTT. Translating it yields CAITGGDNTEAFF.

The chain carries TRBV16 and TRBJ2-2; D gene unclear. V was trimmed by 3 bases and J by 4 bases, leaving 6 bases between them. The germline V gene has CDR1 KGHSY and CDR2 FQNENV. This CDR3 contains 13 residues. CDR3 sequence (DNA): TGTGCCAGCAGCCAGATAAGCACCGGGGAGCTGTTTTTT. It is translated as CASSQISTGELFF.

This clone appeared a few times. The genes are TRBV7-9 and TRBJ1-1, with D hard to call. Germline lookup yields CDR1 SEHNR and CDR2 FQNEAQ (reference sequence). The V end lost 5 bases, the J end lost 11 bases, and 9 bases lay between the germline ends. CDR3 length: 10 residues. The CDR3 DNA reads TGTGCCAGCAGCCGCCTCGAGGCTTTCTTT. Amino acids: CASSRLEAFF.

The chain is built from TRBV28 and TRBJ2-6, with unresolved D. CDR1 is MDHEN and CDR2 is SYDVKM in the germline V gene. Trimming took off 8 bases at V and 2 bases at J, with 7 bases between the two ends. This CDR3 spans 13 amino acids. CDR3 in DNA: TGTGCCAGCTTACAGACTGGGGCCAACGTCCTGACTTTC. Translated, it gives CASLQTGANVLTF.

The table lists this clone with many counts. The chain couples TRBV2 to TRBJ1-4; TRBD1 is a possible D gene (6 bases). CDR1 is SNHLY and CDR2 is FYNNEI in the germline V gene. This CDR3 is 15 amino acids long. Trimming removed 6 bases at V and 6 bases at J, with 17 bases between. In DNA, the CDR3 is TGTGCCAGCAGCGGCCTAGGGGGGAAGCATGAAAAACTGTTTTTT. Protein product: CASSGLGGKHEKLFF.

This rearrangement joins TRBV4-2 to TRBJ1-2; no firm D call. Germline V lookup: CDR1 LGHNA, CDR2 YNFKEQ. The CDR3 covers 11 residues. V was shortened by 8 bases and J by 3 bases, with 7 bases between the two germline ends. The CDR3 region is CASRRDYGYTF. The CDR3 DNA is TGTGCCAGCCGGCGGGACTATGGCTACACCTTC.

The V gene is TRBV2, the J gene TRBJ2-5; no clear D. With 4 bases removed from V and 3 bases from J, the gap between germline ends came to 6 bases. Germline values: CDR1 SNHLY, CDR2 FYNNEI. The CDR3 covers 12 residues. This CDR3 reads CASSVTEETQYF. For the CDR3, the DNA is TGTGCCAGCAGTGTAACGGAAGAGACCCAGTACTTC.

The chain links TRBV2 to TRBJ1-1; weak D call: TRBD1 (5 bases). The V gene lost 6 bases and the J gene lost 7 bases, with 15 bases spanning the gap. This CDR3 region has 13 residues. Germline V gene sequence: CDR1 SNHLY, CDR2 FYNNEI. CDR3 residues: CASRRGGEYEAFF. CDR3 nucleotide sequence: TGTGCCAGCAGGAGGGGAGGGGAATATGAAGCTTTCTTT.